Each of the 29 T cell receptor beta chains below was sequenced from the same sample in a study of T cells in women clearing cervical HPV infection. Sequencing was performed with immunoSEQ multiplex PCR; in TCRdb, only in-frame clones are kept and a portion is missing. This table holds over 30,000 clones. The sequencing input was blood buffy coat. The source is a woman between 18 and 70 years old with a cervical HPV16 infection that either progressed to CIN3+ or cleared (not recorded which).

In the case of this clone: The read falls 3 residues short of the CDR3 end, and the missing part is taken from the germline J gene. The V gene is TRBV7-9, the J gene TRBJ1-2; 10 bases line up with TRBD1. Germline V lookup: CDR1 SEHNR, CDR2 FQNEAQ (reference sequence). The CDR3 covers 15 residues. The covered CDR3 bases are TGTGCCAGCAGCATCCAGGGACAGGGGACCCACGAC. Protein: CASSIQGQGTHD. The complete CDR3 sequence is CASSIQGQGTHDYTF. Based on the CDR3 plus reference TRBV7-9 and TRBJ1-2, the full variable domain is DTGVSQNPRHKITKRGQNVTFRCDPISEHNRLYWYRQTLGQGPEFLTYFQNEAQLEKSRLLSDRFSAERPKGSFSTLEIQRTEQGDSAMYLCASSIQGQGTHDYTFGSGTRLTVV.

In regard to this clone: The sequenced fragment ends 3 residues before the CDR3 boundary, so the rest is inferred from the germline J gene. The rearrangement joins TRBV5-4 to TRBJ2-7; 9 nucleotides match TRBD1. V shed 4 bases and J 1 base; nucleotides not matched to a gene: 6. CDR3 length: 15 amino acids. Germline V gives CDR1 SGHNT, CDR2 YYREEE (reference sequence). The CDR3 DNA, read in part, is TGTGCCAGCAGCCCCGCGGGACAGGGTTCCTACGAG. This encodes CASSPAGQGSYE. The whole CDR3 reads CASSPAGQGSYEQYF. The variable domain in full, with the rest retrieved from reference TRBV5-4 and TRBJ2-7, is ETGVTQSPTHLIKTRGQQVTLRCSSQSGHNTVSWYQQALGQGPQFIFQYYREEENGRGNFPPRFSGLQFPNYSSELNVNALELDDSALYLCASSPAGQGSYEQYFGPGTRLTVT.

On this clone itself: The read ends 3 residues before the CDR3 terminus; that terminus is restored from the germline J gene. The genes are TRBV18 and TRBJ2-3, with D hard to call. The CDR3 extends over 14 amino acids. V was clipped by 3 bases and J by 0 bases, with 7 bases between them. CDR1 and CDR2 from the germline V gene are KGHSH and LQKENI. This CDR3 reads CASSPQASTDTQYF. Incomplete CDR3 DNA: TGTGCCAGCTCACCGCAAGCTAGCACAGATACG.

As concerns this clone: The CDR3 end lies 3 residues beyond the end of the read and is filled in from the germline J gene. Other DNA sequences from this sample encode an identical CDR3 as well. The chain joins TRBV19 to TRBJ2-7; 8 nucleotides agree with TRBD1. Germline V gene data show CDR1 as LNHDA and CDR2 as SQIVND (reference sequence). Unmatched junction bases numbered 10, after V lost 4 bases and J lost 2 bases. The CDR3 contains 16 residues. This CDR3 reads CASSRGQVNQAYEQYF. CDR3 bases read: TGTGCCAGTAGTAGGGGACAGGTAAACCAAGCCTACGAG.

According to its frequency, this clone is medium-sized. The CDR3 end lies 3 residues beyond the end of the read and is filled in from the germline J gene. The V and J genes are TRBV7-2 and TRBJ2-4, with TRBD1 identical over 9 bases. This CDR3 contains 13 residues. Germline loops: CDR1 SGHTA, CDR2 FQGNSA. Losses at the gene ends were 5 bases for V and 8 bases for J; bases not matched to a gene: 4. CDR3 sequence reads: CASSQQGADIQYF. The sequenced part of the CDR3 DNA is TGTGCCAGCAGCCAACAGGGGGCTGACATT.

Worth noting for this clone: The observed sequence ends 3 residues before the CDR3 terminus, with the missing tail filled in from the germline J gene. The rearrangement links TRBV5-6 to TRBJ1-1; the D is unclear. V lost 4 bases, J lost 7 bases, and 14 bases lay in between. This CDR3 has 13 amino acids. Germline V gives CDR1 SGHDT, CDR2 YYEEEE. CDR3 DNA (partial): TGTGCCAGCAGCCTGAGTCGGGTGGATGAA. It encodes CASSLSRVDE. The whole CDR3 is CASSLSRVDEAFF.

Notes on this clone: Read sequence stops 3 residues before the CDR3 end, and the germline J gene provides the missing end. The chain is built from TRBV19 and TRBJ1-2; the D gene is possibly TRBD1 (5 bases). Per germline, CDR1 LNHDA and CDR2 SQIVND (reference sequence). This CDR3 region has 15 residues. The sequenced part of the CDR3 DNA is TGTGCCAGTACCGATAGGGGCGCCTCCACAGATACC. It yields the protein CASTDRGASTDT. Given in full, the CDR3 is CASTDRGASTDTYTF.

To note about this clone: The read terminates 3 residues ahead of where the CDR3 ends, so the germline J gene completes it. The V call is TRBV7-9, the J call TRBJ1-1; TRBD1 agrees at 7 bases. The CDR3 is 14 residues long. V dropped 3 bases and J dropped 3; count of bases not matched to a gene: 4. Per the germline V gene, CDR1 is SEHNR and CDR2 is FQNEAQ (reference sequence). The covered CDR3 bases are TGTGCCAGCAGCTTGGGCAGGGGGGACACTGAA. Translated, it gives CASSLGRGDTE. Given in full, the CDR3 is CASSLGRGDTEAFF.

CDR3 DNA, as far as it was read: TGTGCCAGAAGCTTGGGCAGCCTAGCTAGCAATCAGCCC. Protein: CARSLGSLASNQP. The entire CDR3 reads CARSLGSLASNQPQHF. The chain employs TRBV5-3 and TRBJ1-5; no clear D. The read ends 3 residues shy of where the CDR3 ends; the end is completed using the germline J gene. TRBV5-3 is an ORF; its function is uncertain. The CDR3 extends over 16 amino acids. Trimming cost V 0 bases and J 0 bases, with 10 bases left between them.

Notes on this clone: The read falls 3 residues short of the CDR3 end, and the missing part is taken from the germline J gene. The gene calls are TRBV28 and TRBJ2-2; D perhaps matches TRBD1 (5 bases). Germline-derived CDR1 and CDR2 are MDHEN and SYDVKM. V shed 2 bases and J shed 4 bases, with 5 bases lying between them. CDR3 length equals 13 residues. CDR3 DNA, as far as it was read: TGTGCCAGCAGTTTAGGGGCCACCGGGGAG. Translation gives CASSLGATGE. The whole CDR3 protein is CASSLGATGELFF.

With regard to this clone: The sequence runs out 3 residues before the end of the CDR3; the remainder is reconstructed from the germline J gene. The rearrangement joins TRBV18 to TRBJ1-3, with 11 bases lining up with TRBD1. V shed 6 bases, J shed 8 bases, and the junction held 3 bases outside the gene matches. Per germline, CDR1 KGHSH and CDR2 LQKENI. CDR3 size: 13 residues. The CDR3 protein is CASSPGQGDTIYF. Partial CDR3 DNA: TGTGCCAGCTCGCCGGGACAGGGGGACACC. The whole variable domain, filled in from reference TRBV18 and TRBJ1-3, reads NAGVMQNPRHLVRRRGQEARLRCSPMKGHSHVYWYRQLPEEGLKFMVYLQKENIIDESGMPKERFSAEFPKEGPSILRIQQVVRGDSAAYFCASSPGQGDTIYFGEGSWLTVV.

For this clone: The read gets to within 3 residues of the CDR3 end, and the germline J gene fills in the rest. The chain is built from TRBV2 and TRBJ2-3; D gene unclear. CDR1 and CDR2 (germline): SNHLY, FYNNEI. The length of the CDR3 is 14 residues. This CDR3 is CASSEHYGQETQYF. The part of the CDR3 DNA that was read is TGTGCCAGCAGTGAACACTACGGTCAAGAGACG.

Incomplete CDR3 DNA: TGTGCCAGCAGAGACAGGGCTGGATCACCG. Translated, it gives CASRDRAGSP. The whole CDR3 protein reads CASRDRAGSPLFF. The gene calls are TRBV6-2 or TRBV6-3 and TRBJ2-2, with 7 bases identical to TRBD1. Read sequence stops 3 residues before the CDR3 end, and the germline J gene provides the missing end. Germline assignment: CDR1 MNHEY and CDR2 SVGEGT. The CDR3 loop spans 13 amino acids.

Note on this clone: Read coverage stops 3 residues before the CDR3 terminus; the germline J gene supplies the remainder. This chain uses TRBV2 with TRBJ1-1; weak D call: TRBD1 (6 bases). This CDR3 spans 15 amino acids. Trimming took 9 bases from V and 3 from J, leaving 20 bases between them. Germline values: CDR1 SNHLY, CDR2 FYNNEI. CDR3 region: CASHGTRDGYTEAFF. Incomplete CDR3 DNA: TGTGCCAGTCACGGGACACGGGACGGCTACACTGAA.

Remarks on this clone: The CDR3 extends 3 residues past the end of the read, so its final part is completed from the germline J gene. This chain connects TRBV2 to TRBJ2-7, with 9 positions matching TRBD1. Trimming at V came to 5 bases and at J to 5 bases, leaving 7 bases not matched to a gene. Germline lookup yields CDR1 SNHLY and CDR2 FYNNEI. The CDR3 is 14 residues long. CDR3 region: CASSTGTGRHEQYF. Incomplete CDR3 DNA: TGTGCCAGCAGTACCGGGACAGGGAGGCACGAG.

About this clone itself: The read ends 3 residues before the CDR3 terminus; that terminus is restored from the germline J gene. The rearrangement links TRBV19 to TRBJ1-4; 8 bases align to TRBD1. The CDR3 consists of 13 residues. The germline CDR1 and CDR2 sequences are LNHDA and SQIVND (reference sequence). V shed 3 bases and J 8 bases; nucleotides not matched to a gene: 2. CDR3 DNA (partial): TGTGCCAGTAGTATTGGACAGGGCGAAAAA. Protein sequence: CASSIGQGEK. The entire CDR3 sequence reads CASSIGQGEKLFF.

As to this clone: The sequenced fragment ends 3 residues before the CDR3 boundary, so the rest is inferred from the germline J gene. The chain links TRBV4-2 to TRBJ2-2; D is undetermined. Trimming took 0 bases from V and 6 from J, leaving 8 bases between them. The germline gives CDR1 LGHNA, CDR2 YNFKEQ. The CDR3 length is 14 residues. The CDR3 here is CASSQDPVSGELFF. The CDR3 DNA, read in part, is TGTGCCAGCAGCCAAGATCCTGTCTCCGGGGAG.

Concerning this clone: Read sequence stops 3 residues before the CDR3 end, and the germline J gene provides the missing end. This rearrangement joins TRBV5-1 to TRBJ2-2, with 12 bases matching TRBD2. The junction had 5 bases not matched to a gene; V was cut back by 4 bases and J by 4 bases. The CDR3 is made up of 16 amino acids. CDR1 is SGHRS and CDR2 is YFSETQ in the germline V gene. The sequenced CDR3 bases are TGCGCCAGCAGCCAGACTAGCGGGGGCCCCACCGGGGAG. It yields the protein CASSQTSGGPTGE. The complete CDR3 reads CASSQTSGGPTGELFF.

With respect to this clone: The read ends 3 residues before the CDR3 terminus; that terminus is restored from the germline J gene. V and J are TRBV19 and TRBJ1-5; D is unclear. The V end lost 2 bases, the J end lost 6 bases, and 5 bases lay between the germline ends. CDR3 length: 12 residues. Germline values: CDR1 LNHDA, CDR2 SQIVND (reference sequence). CDR3 sequence reads: CASSIFRQPQHF. The sequenced part of the CDR3 DNA is TGTGCCAGTAGTATATTCCGTCAGCCC.

Worth noting for this clone: The CDR3 is cut off 3 residues early in the read; its end comes from the germline J gene. V usage is TRBV18 and J usage is TRBJ1-1, with D tentatively TRBD1 (5 bases). V shed 4 bases and J shed 1 base, with 7 bases lying between them. Per the germline V gene, CDR1 is KGHSH and CDR2 is LQKENI. CDR3 length: 13 amino acids. CDR3 DNA (partial): TGTGCCAGCTCACGTACAGGGAACACTGAA. Translated: CASSRTGNTE. The whole CDR3 is CASSRTGNTEAFF.

On this clone: The read stops 3 residues short of the end of the CDR3; the missing end is completed from the germline J gene. The chain carries TRBV6-2 or TRBV6-3 and TRBJ2-4; perhaps D is TRBD1 or TRBD2 (5 bases each). The length of the CDR3 is 15 residues. Germline V CDR1 and CDR2: MNHEY, SVGEGT. CDR3 DNA, as far as it was read: TGTGCCAGCTCGAGGGGAATCGGTAACAATCAGCCT. Translation: CASSRGIGNNQP. The full-length CDR3 reads as CASSRGIGNNQPQYF.

A remark on this clone: The CDR3 extends 3 residues past the end of the read, so its final part is completed from the germline J gene. The chain links TRBV7-2 to TRBJ1-2; 10 bases fit TRBD1. CDR3 size: 15 residues. Per germline, CDR1 SGHTA and CDR2 FQGNSA. CDR3 residues: CASSLKGWTGGTYTF. CDR3 DNA, as far as it was read: TGTGCCAGCAGCTTAAAAGGCTGGACAGGGGGTACC.

Worth noting for this clone: Sequencing ends 3 residues short of the CDR3 end; the germline J gene provides the rest. The gene calls are TRBV20-1 and TRBJ2-3, with TRBD1 as a possible D gene (6 bases). The germline gives CDR1 DFQATT, CDR2 SNEGSKA (reference sequence). This CDR3 region has 15 residues. The covered CDR3 bases are TGCAGTGCTAGAGATGGTCAGGGGATAGGAGAGACG. Amino acid sequence: CSARDGQGIGET. Given in full, the CDR3 is CSARDGQGIGETQYF.

On this clone: The read ends 3 residues before the CDR3 terminus; that terminus is restored from the germline J gene. The chain combines TRBV18 with TRBJ2-5, with a tentative D call TRBD1 (5 bases). The CDR3 is 14 amino acids. Trimming pared 3 bases from V and 5 bases from J, leaving 13 bases between. Germline V gene lookup returns CDR1 KGHSH and CDR2 LQKENI. CDR3 DNA, as far as it was read: TGTGCCAGCTCACCCGACCGGACAAGCGAGACC. Translating gives CASSPDRTSET. The complete CDR3 protein is CASSPDRTSETQYF.

Note on this clone: The read ends 3 residues early relative to the CDR3; the germline J gene fills the gap. The chain recombines TRBV6-1 with TRBJ1-2; TRBD1 matches 7 bases. The CDR3 totals 14 residues. The germline V gene has CDR1 MNHNS and CDR2 SASEGT. With V trimmed by 3 bases and J by 4 bases, 5 bases remained unmatched. Partial CDR3 DNA: TGTGCCAGCAGTGACGGACAGGTTGGCTATGGC. Protein: CASSDGQVGYG. The complete CDR3 sequence is CASSDGQVGYGYTF.

As concerns this clone: The read comes to an end 3 residues before the CDR3 does, leaving the germline J gene to fill in the end. V usage is TRBV5-6 and J usage is TRBJ2-5; no definite D call. Germline V gene sequence: CDR1 SGHDT, CDR2 YYEEEE. The CDR3 totals 13 residues. V was cut by 3 bases and J by 2 bases, with 8 bases left in between. CDR3 DNA (partial): TGTGCCAGCAGCTCGGCCGGGCAAGAGACC. This codes for CASSSAGQET. The CDR3 in full is CASSSAGQETQYF.

A word on this clone: With the read ending 3 residues before the CDR3 end, the germline J gene is used to fill in that end. The chain employs TRBV4-2 and TRBJ2-2; D remains unclear. Looked up from germline, CDR1 is LGHNA and CDR2 is YNFKEQ. Trimming took off 3 bases at V and 5 bases at J, with 7 bases between the two ends. The CDR3 runs to 13 residues. CDR3 sequence reads: CASSQIDTGELFF. Partial CDR3 DNA: TGTGCCAGCAGCCAGATAGATACCGGGGAG.

A word on this clone: Sequencing ends 3 residues short of the CDR3 end; the germline J gene provides the rest. Other DNA sequences from this sample encode an identical CDR3 as well. The rearrangement uses TRBV29-1 and TRBJ1-2; D gene unclear. The V gene's germline CDR1 is SQVTM and CDR2 ANQGSEA. This CDR3 spans 12 amino acids. Trimming stripped 1 base from V and 7 bases from J, with 10 bases between. The CDR3 bases that were read are TGCAGCGTTGAAGTTTCGACATTTGGC. Translation: CSVEVSTFG. The full-length CDR3 reads as CSVEVSTFGYTF.

CDR3 loop: CASSQVSSGANYGYTF. CDR3 DNA, as far as it was read: TGCGCCAGCAGCCAAGTCTCCTCAGGAGCTAACTATGGC. This chain uses TRBV4-1 with TRBJ1-2; D gene unclear. The missing CDR3 end, 3 residues past where the read stops, is filled in from the germline J gene. This CDR3 is built from 16 residues. Germline CDR1 and CDR2: MGHRA and YSYEKL. V gave up 1 base and J gave up 0 bases, with 12 bases separating them.